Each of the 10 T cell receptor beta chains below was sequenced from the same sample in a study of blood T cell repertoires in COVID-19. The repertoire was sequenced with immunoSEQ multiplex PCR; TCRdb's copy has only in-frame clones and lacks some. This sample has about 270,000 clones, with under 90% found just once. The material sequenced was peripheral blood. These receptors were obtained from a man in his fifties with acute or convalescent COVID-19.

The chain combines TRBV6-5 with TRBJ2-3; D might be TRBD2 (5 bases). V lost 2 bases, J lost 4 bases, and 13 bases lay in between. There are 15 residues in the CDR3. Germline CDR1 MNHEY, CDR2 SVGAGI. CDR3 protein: CASSYAGQVADTQYF. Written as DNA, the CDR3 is TGTGCCAGCAGTTACGCGGGCCAGGTGGCAGATACGCAGTATTTT.

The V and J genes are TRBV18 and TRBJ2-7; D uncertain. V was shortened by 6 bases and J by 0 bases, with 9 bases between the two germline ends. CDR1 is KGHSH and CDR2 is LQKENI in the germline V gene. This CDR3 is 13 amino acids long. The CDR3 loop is CASSPGGSYEQYF. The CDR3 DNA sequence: TGTGCCAGCTCCCCCGGCGGCTCCTACGAGCAGTACTTC.

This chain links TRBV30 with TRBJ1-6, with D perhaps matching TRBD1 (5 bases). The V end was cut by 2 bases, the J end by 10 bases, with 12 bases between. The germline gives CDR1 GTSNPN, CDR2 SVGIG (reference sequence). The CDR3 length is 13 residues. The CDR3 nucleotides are TGTGCCTGGAGTCCAGGAAGGGGCTCACCCCTCCACTTT. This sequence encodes CAWSPGRGSPLHF. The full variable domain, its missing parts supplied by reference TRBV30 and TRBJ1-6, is SQTIHQWPATLVQPVGSPLSLECTVEGTSNPNLYWYRQAAGRGLQLLFYSVGIGQISSEVPQNLSASRPQDRQFILSSKKLLLSDSGFYLCAWSPGRGSPLHFGNGTRLTVT.

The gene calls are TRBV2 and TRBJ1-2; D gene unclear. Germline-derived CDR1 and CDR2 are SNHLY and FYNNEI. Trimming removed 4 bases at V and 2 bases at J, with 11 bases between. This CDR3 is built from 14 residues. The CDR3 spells CASSGIEQNYGYTF. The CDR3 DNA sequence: TGTGCCAGCAGTGGTATCGAACAGAACTATGGCTACACCTTC.

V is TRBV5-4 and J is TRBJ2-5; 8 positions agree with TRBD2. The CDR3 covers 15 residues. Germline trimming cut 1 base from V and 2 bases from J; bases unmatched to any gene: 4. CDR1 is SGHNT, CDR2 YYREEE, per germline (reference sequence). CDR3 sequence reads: CASSLIRGGQETQYF. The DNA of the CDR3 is TGTGCCAGCAGCTTGATACGGGGGGGGCAAGAGACCCAGTACTTC.

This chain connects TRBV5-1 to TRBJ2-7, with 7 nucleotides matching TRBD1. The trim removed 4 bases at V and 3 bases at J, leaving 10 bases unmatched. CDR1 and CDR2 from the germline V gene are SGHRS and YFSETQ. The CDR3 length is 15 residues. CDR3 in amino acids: CASSREAGGDYEQYF. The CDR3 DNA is TGCGCCAGCAGCCGGGAAGCAGGGGGAGACTACGAGCAGTACTTC.

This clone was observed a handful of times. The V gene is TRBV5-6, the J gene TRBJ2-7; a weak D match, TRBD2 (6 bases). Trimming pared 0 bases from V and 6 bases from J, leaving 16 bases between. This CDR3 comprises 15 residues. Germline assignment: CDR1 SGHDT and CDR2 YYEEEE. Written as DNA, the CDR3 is TGTGCCAGCAGCTTGGGGAGGGTTTGGTCGGTCGAGCAGTACTTC. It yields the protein CASSLGRVWSVEQYF.

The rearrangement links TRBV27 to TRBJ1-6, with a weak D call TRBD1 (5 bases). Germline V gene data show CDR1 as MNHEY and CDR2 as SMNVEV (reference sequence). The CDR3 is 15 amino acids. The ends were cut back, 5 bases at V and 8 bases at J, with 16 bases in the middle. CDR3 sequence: CASSPPRVAYSPLHF. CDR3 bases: TGTGCCAGCAGTCCCCCCAGGGTAGCCTATTCACCCCTCCACTTT.

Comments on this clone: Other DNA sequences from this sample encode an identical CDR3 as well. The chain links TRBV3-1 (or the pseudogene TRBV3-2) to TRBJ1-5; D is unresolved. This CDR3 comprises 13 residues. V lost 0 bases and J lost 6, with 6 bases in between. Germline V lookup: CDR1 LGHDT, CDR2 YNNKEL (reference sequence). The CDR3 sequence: CASSQEGVQPQHF. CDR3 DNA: TGTGCCAGCAGCCAAGAGGGCGTTCAGCCCCAGCATTTT.

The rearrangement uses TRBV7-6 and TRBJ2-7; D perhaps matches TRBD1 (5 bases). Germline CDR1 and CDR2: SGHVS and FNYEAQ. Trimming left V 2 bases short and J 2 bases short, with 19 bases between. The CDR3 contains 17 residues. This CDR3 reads CASSLKVNHDSTYEQYF. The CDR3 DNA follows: TGTGCCAGCAGCTTAAAGGTAAATCATGACAGTACCTACGAGCAGTACTTC.